This T cell receptor (beta chain) is drawn from a study of CD8+CD57+ T cells in acquired aplastic anemia. Study at large: Sorting CD4+ and CD8+ cells gave DNA averaging approximately 2.9 ug. CD4+ reads averaged around 9.9 million in healthy donors. Regarding the study as a whole: Levels of CD8+ Simpson's diversity were not significantly distinct in patients versus controls. About 30 CD8+ CDR3 sequences occurred in both the patients and the controls.

Concerning this clonotype: What it binds is unknown. A junction boundary mismatches the germline segment, possibly from a read error.

Both TCR beta VDJ combination and CDR3 sequence profiling were carried out. Genomic DNA was the template for this profiling. TCRdb fed the reads into MiXCR, producing one record per CDR3 protein. The repertoire includes 400,000 to 500,000 distinct CDR3 sequences, 65% to 80% of them detected once, and under 5% sits in the top ten. CDR3 length equals 17 residues. Per germline, CDR1 SGHTA and CDR2 FQGNSA. The receptor comes from a human donor in good health, serving as a control. Sequencing was done on a sample of sorted CD4+, CD8+, or CD8+CD57+ T cells (not recorded which) from PBMCs. The chain links TRBV7-2 to TRBJ1-1; 11 bases agree with TRBD1. Written as DNA, the CDR3 is TGTGCCAGCAGCTTAGTAGGACAGGGGGCGATGAACCCTGAAGCTTTCTTT. It is translated as CASSLVGQGAMNPEAFF. The full variable domain, in which reference TRBV7-2 and TRBJ1-1 provide the parts outside the CDR3, is GAGVSQSPSNKVTEKGKDVELRCDPISGHTALYWYRQSLGQGLEFLIYFQGNSAPDKSGLPSDRFSAERTGGSVSTLTIQRTQQEDSAVYLCASSLVGQGAMNPEAFFGQGTRLTVV.